Below, 5 T cell receptor beta chains from the same sample are listed, as sequenced in a study of cytotoxic CD8 clonotypes in ibrutinib-treated CLL. Produced via immunoSEQ multiplex PCR; TCRdb's table is partial and in-frame only. The table shows about 30,000 clones, with roughly 60% occurring only once. The sequenced sample was PBMCs, obtained before ibrutinib treatment. The origin of the receptors is a human donor with chronic lymphocytic leukemia.

The chain has TRBV9 and TRBJ1-3, with 8 positions matching TRBD1. Germline V gene sequence: CDR1 SGDLS, CDR2 YYNGEE. After removal of 1 base from V and 6 bases from J, the junction contained 9 bases not matched to a gene. The CDR3 contains 16 residues. CDR3 loop: CASSVSGRGLPNTIYF. CDR3 coding DNA: TGTGCCAGCAGCGTATCGGGCAGGGGGCTTCCAAACACCATATATTTT.

Regarding this clone: One end of the junction is discordant with germline, which a read error may explain. The chain has TRBV7-3 and TRBJ2-5, with D perhaps matching TRBD1 or TRBD2 (5 bases each). Germline CDR1 SGHTA, CDR2 FQGTGA. The CDR3 is made up of 15 amino acids. The CDR3 nucleotides are TGTGCCAGCAGCCTAACCGGGACGCTTTTGGAGACCCAGTACTTC. Its translation: CASSLTGTLLETQYF.

This clone was seen only once. Compared with germline, one end of the junction differs, possibly owing to a read error. The chain uses TRBV7-7 and TRBJ2-1, with TRBD2 matching over 7 bases. Germline V gene sequence: CDR1 SSHAT, CDR2 FNYEAQ (reference sequence). The CDR3 extends over 15 amino acids. The CDR3: CASSRSGDSYNEQFF. As DNA, the CDR3 is TGTGCTAGCAGCCGAAGCGGGGACTCCTACAATGAGCAGTTCTTC.

The chain links TRBV18 to TRBJ2-1; possibly TRBD1 or TRBD2 for D (5 bases each). The CDR3 sequence is 14 residues long. The germline V gene has CDR1 KGHSH and CDR2 LQKENI. The ends were cut back, 2 bases at V and 7 bases at J, with 12 bases in the middle. This chain's CDR3 is CASSPGGVVNEQFF. CDR3 DNA: TGTGCCAGCTCACCAGGGGGTGTAGTAAATGAGCAGTTCTTC.

In DNA, the CDR3 is TGCGCCAGCGTTTCTACACCCGGGACGCCTTTGACGGCCGGGGAGCTGTTTTTT. Its protein product is CASVSTPGTPLTAGELFF. This chain uses TRBV5-1 with TRBJ2-2; the D call may be TRBD1 or TRBD2 (5 bases each). This CDR3 spans 18 amino acids. V gave up 7 bases and J gave up 6 bases, with 28 bases separating them. CDR1 and CDR2 (germline): SGHRS, YFSETQ.